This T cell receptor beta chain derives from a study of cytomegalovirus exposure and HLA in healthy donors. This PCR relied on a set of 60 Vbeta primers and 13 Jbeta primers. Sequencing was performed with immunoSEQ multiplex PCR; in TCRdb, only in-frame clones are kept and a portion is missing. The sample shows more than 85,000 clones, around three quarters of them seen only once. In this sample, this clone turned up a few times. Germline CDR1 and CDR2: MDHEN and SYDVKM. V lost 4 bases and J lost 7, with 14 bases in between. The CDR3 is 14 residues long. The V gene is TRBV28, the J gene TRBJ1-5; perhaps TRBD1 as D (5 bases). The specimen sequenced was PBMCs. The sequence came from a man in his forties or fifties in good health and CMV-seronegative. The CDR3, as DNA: TGTGCCAGCAGTTGGAGAACAGGACGGCAGCCCCAGCATTTT. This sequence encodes CASSWRTGRQPQHF.